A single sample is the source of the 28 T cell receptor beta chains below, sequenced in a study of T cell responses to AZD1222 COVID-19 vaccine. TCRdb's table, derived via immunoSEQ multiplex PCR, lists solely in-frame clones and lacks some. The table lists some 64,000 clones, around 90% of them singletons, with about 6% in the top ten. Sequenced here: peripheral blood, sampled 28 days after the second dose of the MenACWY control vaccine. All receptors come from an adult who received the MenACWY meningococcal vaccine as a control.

The CDR3 loop is CASSFPTDTQYF. CDR3 DNA sequence: TGTGCCAGCAGTTTTCCCACAGATACGCAGTATTTT. The chain carries TRBV28 and TRBJ2-3; D is undetermined. The length of the CDR3 is 12 residues. The germline gives CDR1 MDHEN, CDR2 SYDVKM. With 3 bases removed from V and 2 bases from J, the gap between germline ends came to 3 bases.

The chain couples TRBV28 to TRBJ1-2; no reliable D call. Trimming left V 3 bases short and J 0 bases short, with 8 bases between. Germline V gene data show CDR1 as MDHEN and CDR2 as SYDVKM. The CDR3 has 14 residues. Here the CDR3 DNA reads TGTGCCAGCAGTTTCGGGGATGCTAACTATGGCTACACCTTC. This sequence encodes CASSFGDANYGYTF.

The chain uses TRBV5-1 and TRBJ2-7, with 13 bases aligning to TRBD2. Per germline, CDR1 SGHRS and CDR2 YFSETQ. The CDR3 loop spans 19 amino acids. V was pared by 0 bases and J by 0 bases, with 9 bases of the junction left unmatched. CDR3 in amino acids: CASSLGTGTSGTSSYEQYF. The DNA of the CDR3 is TGCGCCAGCAGCTTGGGCACCGGGACTAGCGGGACCAGCTCCTACGAGCAGTACTTC.

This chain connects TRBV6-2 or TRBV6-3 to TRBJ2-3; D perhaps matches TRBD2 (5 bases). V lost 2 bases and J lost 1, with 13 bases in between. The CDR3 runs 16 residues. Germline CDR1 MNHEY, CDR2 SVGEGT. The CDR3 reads CASSYLAVGGTDTQYF. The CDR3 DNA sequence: TGTGCCAGCAGTTACCTTGCGGTGGGAGGCACAGATACGCAGTATTTT.

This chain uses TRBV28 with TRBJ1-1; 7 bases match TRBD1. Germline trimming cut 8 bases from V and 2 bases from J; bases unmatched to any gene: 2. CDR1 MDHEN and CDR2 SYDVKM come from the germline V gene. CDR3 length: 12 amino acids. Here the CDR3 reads CASGTANTEAFF. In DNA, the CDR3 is TGTGCCAGCGGGACAGCTAACACTGAAGCTTTCTTT.

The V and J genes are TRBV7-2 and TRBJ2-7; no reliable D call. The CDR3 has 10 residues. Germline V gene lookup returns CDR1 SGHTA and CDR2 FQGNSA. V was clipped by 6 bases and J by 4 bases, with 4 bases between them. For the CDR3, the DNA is TGTGCCAGCAGGGGTTACGAGCAGTACTTC. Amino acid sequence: CASRGYEQYF.

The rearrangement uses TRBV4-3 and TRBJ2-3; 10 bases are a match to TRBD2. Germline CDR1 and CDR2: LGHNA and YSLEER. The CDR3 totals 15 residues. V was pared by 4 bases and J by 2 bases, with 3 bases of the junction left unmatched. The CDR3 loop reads CASSPGTSDTDTQYF. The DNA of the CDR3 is TGCGCCAGCAGCCCCGGGACTAGCGACACAGATACGCAGTATTTT.

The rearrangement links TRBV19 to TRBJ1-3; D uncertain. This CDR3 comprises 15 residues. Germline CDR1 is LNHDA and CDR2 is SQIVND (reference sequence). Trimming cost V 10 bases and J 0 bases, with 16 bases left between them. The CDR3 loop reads CATSSDRDSGNTIYF. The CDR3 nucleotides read TGTGCCACCTCTTCGGACCGCGACTCTGGAAACACCATATATTTT.

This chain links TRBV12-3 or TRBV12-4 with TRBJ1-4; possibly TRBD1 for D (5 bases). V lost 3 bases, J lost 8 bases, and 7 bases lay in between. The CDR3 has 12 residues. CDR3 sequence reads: CASSLRGEKLFF. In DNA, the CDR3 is TGTGCCAGCAGTTTGCGGGGGGAAAAACTGTTTTTT.

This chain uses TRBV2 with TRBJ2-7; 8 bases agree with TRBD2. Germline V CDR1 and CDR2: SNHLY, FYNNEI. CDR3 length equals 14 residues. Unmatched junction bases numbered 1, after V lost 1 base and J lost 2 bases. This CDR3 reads CASSEGSGAYEQYF. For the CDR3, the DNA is TGTGCCAGCAGTGAAGGTAGCGGGGCCTACGAGCAGTACTTC.

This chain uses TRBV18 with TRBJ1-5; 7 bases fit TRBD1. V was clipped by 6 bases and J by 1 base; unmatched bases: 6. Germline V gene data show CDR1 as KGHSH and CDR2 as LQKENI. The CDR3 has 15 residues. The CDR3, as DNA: TGTGCCAGCTCCGGGGGACAGACCAGCAATCAGCCCCAGCATTTT. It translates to CASSGGQTSNQPQHF.

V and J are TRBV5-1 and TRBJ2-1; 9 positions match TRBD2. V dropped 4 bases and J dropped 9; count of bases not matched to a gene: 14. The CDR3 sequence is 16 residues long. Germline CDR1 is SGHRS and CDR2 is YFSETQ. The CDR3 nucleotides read TGCGCCAGCAGCCCCCCGGCTAGCGGGATAAGCGGTGAGCAGTTCTTC. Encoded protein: CASSPPASGISGEQFF. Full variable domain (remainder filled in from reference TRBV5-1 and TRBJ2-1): KAGVTQTPRYLIKTRGQQVTLSCSPISGHRSVSWYQQTPGQGLQFLFEYFSETQRNKGNFPGRFSGRQFSNSRSEMNVSTLELGDSALYLCASSPPASGISGEQFFGPGTRLTVL.

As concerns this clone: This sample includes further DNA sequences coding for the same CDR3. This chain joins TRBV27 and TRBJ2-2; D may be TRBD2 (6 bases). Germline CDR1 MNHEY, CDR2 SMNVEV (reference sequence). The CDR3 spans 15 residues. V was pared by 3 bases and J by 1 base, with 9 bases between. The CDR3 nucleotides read TGTGCCAGCAGTTTCGGGAGAGAGAACACCGGGGAGCTGTTTTTT. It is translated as CASSFGRENTGELFF.

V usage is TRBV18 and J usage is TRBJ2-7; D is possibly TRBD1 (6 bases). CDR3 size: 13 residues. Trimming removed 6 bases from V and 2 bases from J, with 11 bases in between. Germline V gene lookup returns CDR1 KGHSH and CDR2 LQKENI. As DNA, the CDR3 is TGTGCCAGCTCTTCGGGACACCCCTACGAGCAGTACTTC. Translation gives CASSSGHPYEQYF.

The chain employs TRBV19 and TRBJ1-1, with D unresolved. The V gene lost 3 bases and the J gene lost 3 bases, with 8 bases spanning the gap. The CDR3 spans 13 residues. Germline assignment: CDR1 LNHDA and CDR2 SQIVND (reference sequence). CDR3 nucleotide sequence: TGTGCCAGTAGTATCATCCGGGACACTGAAGCTTTCTTT. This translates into CASSIIRDTEAFF.

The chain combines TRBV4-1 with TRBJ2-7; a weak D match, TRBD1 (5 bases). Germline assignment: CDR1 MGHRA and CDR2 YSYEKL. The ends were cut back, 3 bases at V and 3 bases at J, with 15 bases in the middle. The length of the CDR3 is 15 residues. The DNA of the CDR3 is TGCGCCAGCAGCCATTTACGACAGTCGAACTACGAGCAGTACTTC. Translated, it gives CASSHLRQSNYEQYF.

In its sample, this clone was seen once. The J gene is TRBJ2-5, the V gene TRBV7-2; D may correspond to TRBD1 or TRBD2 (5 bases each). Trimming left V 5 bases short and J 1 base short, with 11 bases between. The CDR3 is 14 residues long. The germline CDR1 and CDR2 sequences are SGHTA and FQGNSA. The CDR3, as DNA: TGTGCCAGCAGCCAGGTTGGGGGCCAAGAGACCCAGTACTTC. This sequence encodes CASSQVGGQETQYF. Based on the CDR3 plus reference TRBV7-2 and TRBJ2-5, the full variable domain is GAGVSQSPSNKVTEKGKDVELRCDPISGHTALYWYRQSLGQGLEFLIYFQGNSAPDKSGLPSDRFSAERTGGSVSTLTIQRTQQEDSAVYLCASSQVGGQETQYFGPGTRLLVL.

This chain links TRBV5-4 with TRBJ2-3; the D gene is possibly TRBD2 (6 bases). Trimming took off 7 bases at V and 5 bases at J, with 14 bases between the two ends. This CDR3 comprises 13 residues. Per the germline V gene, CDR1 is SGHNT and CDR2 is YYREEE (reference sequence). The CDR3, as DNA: TGTGCCAGCTTGAGTCAGGGAGGAGATACGCAGTATTTT. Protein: CASLSQGGDTQYF.

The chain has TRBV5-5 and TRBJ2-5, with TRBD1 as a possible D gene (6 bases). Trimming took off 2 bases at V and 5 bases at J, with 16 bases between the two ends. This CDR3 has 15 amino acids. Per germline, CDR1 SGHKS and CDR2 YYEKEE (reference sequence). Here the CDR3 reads CASSFFNSGVETQYF. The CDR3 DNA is TGTGCCAGCAGCTTTTTTAACTCAGGGGTCGAGACCCAGTACTTC.

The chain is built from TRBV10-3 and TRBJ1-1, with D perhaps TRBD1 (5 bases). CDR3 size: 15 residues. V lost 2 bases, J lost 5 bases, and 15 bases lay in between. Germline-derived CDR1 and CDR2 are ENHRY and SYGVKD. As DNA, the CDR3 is TGTGCCATCAGTGAGAGTCGGGGGGGGAGTACTGAAGCTTTCTTT. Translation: CAISESRGGSTEAFF.

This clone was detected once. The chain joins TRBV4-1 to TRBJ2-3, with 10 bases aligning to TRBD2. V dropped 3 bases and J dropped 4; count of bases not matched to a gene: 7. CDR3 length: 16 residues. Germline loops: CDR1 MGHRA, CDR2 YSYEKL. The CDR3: CASSQQAGGDADTQYF. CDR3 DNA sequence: TGCGCCAGCAGCCAGCAAGCGGGAGGGGACGCAGATACGCAGTATTTT.

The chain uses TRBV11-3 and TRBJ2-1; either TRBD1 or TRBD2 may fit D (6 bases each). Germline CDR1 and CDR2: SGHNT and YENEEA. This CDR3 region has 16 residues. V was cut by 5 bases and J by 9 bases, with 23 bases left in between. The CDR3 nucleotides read TGTGCCAGCAGCCCTCACGGGGGCGGAGACAGGTCTGAGCAGTTCTTC. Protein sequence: CASSPHGGGDRSEQFF.

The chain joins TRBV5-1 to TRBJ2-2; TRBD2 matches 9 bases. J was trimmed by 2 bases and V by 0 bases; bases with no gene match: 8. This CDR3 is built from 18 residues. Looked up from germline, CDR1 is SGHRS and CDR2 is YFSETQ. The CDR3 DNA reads TGCGCCAGCAGCTTGGGGGTAGCGGGAGTAAGAAACACCGGGGAGCTGTTTTTT. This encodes CASSLGVAGVRNTGELFF. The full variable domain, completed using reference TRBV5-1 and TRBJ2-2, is KAGVTQTPRYLIKTRGQQVTLSCSPISGHRSVSWYQQTPGQGLQFLFEYFSETQRNKGNFPGRFSGRQFSNSRSEMNVSTLELGDSALYLCASSLGVAGVRNTGELFFGEGSRLTVL.

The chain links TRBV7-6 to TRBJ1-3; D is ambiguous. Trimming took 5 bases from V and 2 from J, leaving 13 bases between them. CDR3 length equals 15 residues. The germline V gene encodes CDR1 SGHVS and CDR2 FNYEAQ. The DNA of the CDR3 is TGTGCCAGCAGCCCAACTGAATTTCCTGGAAACACCATATATTTT. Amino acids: CASSPTEFPGNTIYF.

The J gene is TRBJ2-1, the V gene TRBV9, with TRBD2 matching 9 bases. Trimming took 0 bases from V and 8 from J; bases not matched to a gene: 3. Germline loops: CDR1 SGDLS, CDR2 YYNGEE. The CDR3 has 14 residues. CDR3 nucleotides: TGTGCCAGCAGCGTAGGGCTAGCGGGATATGAGCAGTTCTTC. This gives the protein CASSVGLAGYEQFF.

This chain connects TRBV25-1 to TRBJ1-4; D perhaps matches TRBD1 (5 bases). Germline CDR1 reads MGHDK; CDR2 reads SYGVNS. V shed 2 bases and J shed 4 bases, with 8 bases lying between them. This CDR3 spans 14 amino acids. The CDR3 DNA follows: TGTGCCAGCAGTGAAGGCCAGGGTAATGAAAAACTGTTTTTT. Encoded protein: CASSEGQGNEKLFF. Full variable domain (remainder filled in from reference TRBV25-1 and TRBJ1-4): EADIYQTPRYLVIGTGKKITLECSQTMGHDKMYWYQQDPGMELHLIHYSYGVNSTEKGDLSSESTVSRIRTEHFPLTLESARPSHTSQYLCASSEGQGNEKLFFGSGTQLSVL.

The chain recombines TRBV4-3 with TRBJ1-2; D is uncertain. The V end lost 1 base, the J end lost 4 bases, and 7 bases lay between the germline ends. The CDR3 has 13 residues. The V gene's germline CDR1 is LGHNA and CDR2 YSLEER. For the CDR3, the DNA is TGCGCCAGCAGCCAAGTCGAGTTCTATGGCTACACCTTC. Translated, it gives CASSQVEFYGYTF.

The CDR3 spells CASELGQNSGPQHF. CDR3 DNA sequence: TGTGCCAGCGAACTGGGACAAAACTCCGGGCCCCAGCATTTT. The chain uses TRBV21-1 and TRBJ1-5; the table's D call, TRBD1, has no DNA check behind it. TRBV21-1 is noted as a pseudogene. The CDR3 contains 14 residues.